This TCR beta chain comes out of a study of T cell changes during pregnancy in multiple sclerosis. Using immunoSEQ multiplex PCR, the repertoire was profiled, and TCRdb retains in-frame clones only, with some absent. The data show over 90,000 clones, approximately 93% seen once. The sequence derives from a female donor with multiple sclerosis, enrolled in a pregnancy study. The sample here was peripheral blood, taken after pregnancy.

The CDR3 here is CASSLQGAQWPQHF. In DNA form, the CDR3 reads TGTGCCAGCAGTCTCCAGGGGGCCCAATGGCCCCAGCATTTT. This sequence joins TRBV27 and TRBJ1-5; 8 bases are shared with TRBD1. Germline-derived CDR1 and CDR2 are MNHEY and SMNVEV (reference sequence). The CDR3 runs 14 residues. J lost 9 bases, V lost 5 bases, and 9 bases had no gene match.